This passage covers 8 T cell receptor beta chains from one sample sequenced in a study of T cell responses to AZD1222 COVID-19 vaccine. Measured with immunoSEQ multiplex PCR; TCRdb has only the in-frame clones, and not every one. The data show some 150,000 clones, 82% seen once. Specimen: peripheral blood, collected on day 0 of MenACWY control vaccination. Receptors originate from an adult in good health.

This chain joins TRBV9 and TRBJ2-7; perhaps D is TRBD1 or TRBD2 (5 bases each). The germline CDR1 and CDR2 sequences are SGDLS and YYNGEE. There are 12 residues in the CDR3. Trimming shortened V by 10 bases and J by 1 base, and 12 bases separated the two germline ends. For the CDR3, the DNA is TGTGCCGCCCGAGGGGCTTCCTACGAGCAGTACGTC. Translated: CAARGASYEQYV.

This chain links TRBV6-5 with TRBJ1-4; possibly TRBD1 for D (5 bases). Deletions cut 2 bases from V and 8 bases from J, with 15 bases between. The germline V gene has CDR1 MNHEY and CDR2 SVGAGI. The CDR3 length is 15 residues. The CDR3 coding sequence is TGTGCCAGCAGTTACATTCAGGGAGGAAGCGAAAAACTGTTTTTT. This sequence encodes CASSYIQGGSEKLFF.

The CDR3 nucleotides are TGTGCCAGCAGCTCCGGGACAGGAGACTACGAGCAGTACGTC. Translation: CASSSGTGDYEQYV. The chain joins TRBV4-2 to TRBJ2-7; 8 bases are shared with TRBD1. CDR1 and CDR2 (germline): LGHNA, YNFKEQ. V shed 5 bases, J shed 3 bases, and the junction held 6 bases outside the gene matches. The CDR3 has 14 residues.

The chain uses TRBV2 and TRBJ1-1, with D unresolved. This CDR3 contains 13 residues. V was trimmed by 7 bases and J by 0 bases, leaving 9 bases between them. The germline V gene has CDR1 SNHLY and CDR2 FYNNEI. CDR3 DNA sequence: TGTGCCAGCATCAGAAACATGAACACTGAAGCTTTCTTT. As protein: CASIRNMNTEAFF.

The J gene is TRBJ1-2, the V gene TRBV5-1; D possibly corresponds to TRBD1 (6 bases). This CDR3 comprises 17 residues. The germline gives CDR1 SGHRS, CDR2 YFSETQ. Deletions cut 4 bases from V and 3 bases from J, with 22 bases between. CDR3 DNA sequence: TGCGCCAGCAGCCTACCGGGGGGCGCAAGGGTCCACTATGGCTACACCTTC. Its protein is CASSLPGGARVHYGYTF.

The chain couples TRBV20-1 to TRBJ1-2; the D is unclear. The CDR3 length is 11 residues. In germline, CDR1 is DFQATT, CDR2 SNEGSKA (reference sequence). V was shortened by 2 bases and J by 4 bases, with 5 bases between the two germline ends. In DNA form, the CDR3 reads TGCAGTGCTAGAAGAGCCTATGGCTACACCTTC. It is translated as CSARRAYGYTF.

The chain uses TRBV7-2 and TRBJ1-1; no firm D call. CDR1 is SGHTA, CDR2 FQGNSA, per germline. The CDR3 length is 15 residues. V was pared by 5 bases and J by 6 bases, with 19 bases between. Written as DNA, the CDR3 is TGTGCCAGCAGCCCCGGTCCAGCGAGGAGAGCTGAAGCTTTCTTT. Its translation is CASSPGPARRAEAFF.

The rearrangement uses TRBV5-1 and TRBJ1-6; 7 bases are shared with TRBD1. The CDR3 is 13 amino acids. The trim removed 4 bases at V and 8 bases at J, leaving 3 bases unmatched. CDR1 and CDR2 from the germline V gene are SGHRS and YFSETQ. The CDR3 DNA is TGCGCCAGCAGCCTCACAGGGGATTCACCCCTCCACTTT. Amino acids: CASSLTGDSPLHF.